What follows is one T cell receptor (beta chain) and its context. Its specificity is not known. The sample comes from a study of vaccination effects on CD4 cells after COVID-19. Looking at the study overall: There were two convalescent patients who gave samples 16 days and one week before vaccination. Overall study findings and caveats: Clones that were induced by infection or by vaccine showed marked contraction late after vaccination.

ViraFEST expansion of antigen-specific CD4+ T cells with viral peptide pools preceded sequencing. CD4+ T cell isolation took place after about nine days of culture. It was between March and December 2020 that the person had a SARS-CoV-2 infection confirmed by PCR. A half-medium replacement with IL-2 medium was carried out on days 3 and 7. Per germline, CDR1 SGHRS and CDR2 YFSETQ. This CDR3 contains 13 residues. The junction had 2 bases not matched to a gene; V was cut back by 5 bases and J by 4 bases. Using immunoSEQ multiplex PCR, the repertoire was profiled, and TCRdb retains in-frame clones only, with some absent. The table includes tens of thousands of clones, 65% to 80% detected once.

The chain couples TRBV5-1 to TRBJ1-5; 8 bases fit TRBD1. Source: CD4+ T cells from PBMCs cultured with HCoV-NL63 spike peptides, taken before COVID-19 vaccination. The clonotype was recovered from a human donor who had a prior SARS-CoV-2 infection. The CDR3 sequence: CASSWDRNQPQHF. In DNA, the CDR3 is TGCGCCAGCAGTTGGGACAGGAATCAGCCCCAGCATTTT.